This T cell receptor beta chain originates from a study of shared clonotypes between healthy human individuals. Study-level results: Clonotype sharing among the donors was expected to vary with sequencing depth. Generation probabilities of non-shared clonotypes were lower (relative to those shared by all four donors).

The germline V and J ends were trimmed by 10 bases and 1 base, with 11 bases remaining between them. There are 13 residues in the CDR3. Germline values: CDR1 ENHRY, CDR2 SYGVKD. Each subset's genomic DNA was shared equally among a number of immunoSEQ plates. Only in-frame clones appear in the TCRdb table, and some are missing; sequencing was by immunoSEQ multiplex PCR. The sample holds over a million clones, approximately 68% seen once. Turning to this clone: Its target is unknown.

V is TRBV10-3 and J is TRBJ1-5; no clear D. The origin of this receptor is a man younger than 35 in good health. The sequenced sample was memory CD4+ T cells sorted from blood. Subset defined: CD45RA-negative fraction. CDR3 sequence: CASWTGSNQPQHF. CDR3 bases: TGTGCCAGCTGGACTGGGAGCAATCAGCCCCAGCATTTT.